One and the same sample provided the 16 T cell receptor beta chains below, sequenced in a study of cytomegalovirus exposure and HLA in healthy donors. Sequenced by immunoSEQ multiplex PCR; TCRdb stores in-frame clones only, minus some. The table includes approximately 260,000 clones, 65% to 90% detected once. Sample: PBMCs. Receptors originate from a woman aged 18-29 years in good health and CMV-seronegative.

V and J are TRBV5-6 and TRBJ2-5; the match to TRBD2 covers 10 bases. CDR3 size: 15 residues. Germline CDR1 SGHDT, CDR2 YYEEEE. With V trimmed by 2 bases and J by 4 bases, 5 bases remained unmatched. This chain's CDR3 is CASSLTAGGAETQYF. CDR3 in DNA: TGTGCCAGCAGCTTAACAGCGGGGGGGGCAGAGACCCAGTACTTC.

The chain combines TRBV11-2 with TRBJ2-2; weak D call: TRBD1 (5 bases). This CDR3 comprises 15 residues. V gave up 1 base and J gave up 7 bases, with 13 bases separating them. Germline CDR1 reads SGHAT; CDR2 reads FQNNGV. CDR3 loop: CASSLGARVVGELFF. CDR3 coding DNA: TGTGCCAGCAGCTTAGGGGCCAGGGTGGTCGGGGAGCTGTTTTTT.

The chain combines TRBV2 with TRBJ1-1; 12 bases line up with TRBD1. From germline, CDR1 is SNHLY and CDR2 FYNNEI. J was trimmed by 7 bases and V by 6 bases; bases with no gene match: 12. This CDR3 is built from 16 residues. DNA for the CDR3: TGTGCCAGCAGGACGGGGACAGGGGGCGGTAGGGGTGAAGCTTTCTTT. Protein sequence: CASRTGTGGGRGEAFF.

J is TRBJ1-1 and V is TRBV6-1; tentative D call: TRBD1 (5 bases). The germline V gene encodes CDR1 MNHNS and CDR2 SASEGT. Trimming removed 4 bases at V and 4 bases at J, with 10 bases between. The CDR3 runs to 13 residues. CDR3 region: CASSAGRGTEAFF. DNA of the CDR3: TGTGCCAGCAGTGCGGGGAGGGGCACTGAAGCTTTCTTT.

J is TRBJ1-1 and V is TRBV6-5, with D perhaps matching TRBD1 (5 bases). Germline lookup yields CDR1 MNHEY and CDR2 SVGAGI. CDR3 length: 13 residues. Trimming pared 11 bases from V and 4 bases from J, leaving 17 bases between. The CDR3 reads CAAWGNPGTEAFF. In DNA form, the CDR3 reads TGTGCCGCATGGGGCAACCCCGGCACTGAAGCTTTCTTT.

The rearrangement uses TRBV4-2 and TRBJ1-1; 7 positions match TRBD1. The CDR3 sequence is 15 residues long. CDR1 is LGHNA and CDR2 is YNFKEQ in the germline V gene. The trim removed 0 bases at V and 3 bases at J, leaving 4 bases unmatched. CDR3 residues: CASSQERDSYTEAFF. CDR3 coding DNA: TGTGCCAGCAGCCAAGAAAGGGACAGTTACACTGAAGCTTTCTTT.

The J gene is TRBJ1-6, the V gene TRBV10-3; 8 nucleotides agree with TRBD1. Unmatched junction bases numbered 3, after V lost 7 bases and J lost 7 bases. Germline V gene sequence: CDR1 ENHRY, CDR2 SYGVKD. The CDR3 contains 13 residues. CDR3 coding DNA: TGTGCCATCACGGACAGGGAAAATTCACCCCTCCACTTT. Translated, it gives CAITDRENSPLHF.

CDR3 residues: CASSRERGEKLFF. The CDR3 bases are TGTGCCAGCAGCCGGGAGCGGGGAGAAAAACTGTTTTTT. V gene TRBV2 combines with J gene TRBJ1-4, with D hard to call. Trimming removed 6 bases at V and 8 bases at J, with 13 bases between. Germline V gives CDR1 SNHLY, CDR2 FYNNEI. The CDR3 length is 13 residues.

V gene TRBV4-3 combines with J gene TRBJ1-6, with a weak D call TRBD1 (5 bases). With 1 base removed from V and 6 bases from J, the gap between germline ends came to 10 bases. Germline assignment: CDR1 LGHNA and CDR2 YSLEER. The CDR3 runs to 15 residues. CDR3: CASSQGDSFNSPLHF. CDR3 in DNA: TGCGCCAGCAGCCAAGGTGACAGTTTTAATTCACCCCTCCACTTT.

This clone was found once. In DNA, the CDR3 is TGTGCCAGCAGCCAAACTCGGACAGGCATCTCTGGAAACACCATATATTTT. Its protein is CASSQTRTGISGNTIYF. The chain carries TRBV2 and TRBJ1-3, with 7 bases identical to TRBD1. Germline CDR1 and CDR2: SNHLY and FYNNEI. V lost 6 bases to trimming and J lost 0 bases; unmatched junction nucleotides: 11. The CDR3 contains 17 residues.

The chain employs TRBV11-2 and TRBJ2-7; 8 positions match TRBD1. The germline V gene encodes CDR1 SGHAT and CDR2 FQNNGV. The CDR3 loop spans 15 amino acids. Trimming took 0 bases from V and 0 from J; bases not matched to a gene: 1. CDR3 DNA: TGTGCCAGCAGCTTAGAGGGACAGGACTCCTACGAGCAGTACTTC. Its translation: CASSLEGQDSYEQYF.

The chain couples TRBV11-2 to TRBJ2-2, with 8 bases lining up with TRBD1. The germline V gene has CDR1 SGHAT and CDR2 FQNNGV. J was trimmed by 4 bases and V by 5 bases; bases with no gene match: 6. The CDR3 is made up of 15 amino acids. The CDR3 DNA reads TGTGCCAGCAGCACCCACAGGGGGACCACCGGGGAGCTGTTTTTT. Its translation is CASSTHRGTTGELFF.

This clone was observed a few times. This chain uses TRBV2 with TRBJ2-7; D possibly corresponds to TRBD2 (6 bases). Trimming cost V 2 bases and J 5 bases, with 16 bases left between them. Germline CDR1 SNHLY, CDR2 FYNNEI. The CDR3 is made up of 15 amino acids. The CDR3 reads CASSEFLRRGHEQYF. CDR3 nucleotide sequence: TGTGCCAGCAGTGAATTCCTAAGGAGGGGCCACGAGCAGTACTTC.

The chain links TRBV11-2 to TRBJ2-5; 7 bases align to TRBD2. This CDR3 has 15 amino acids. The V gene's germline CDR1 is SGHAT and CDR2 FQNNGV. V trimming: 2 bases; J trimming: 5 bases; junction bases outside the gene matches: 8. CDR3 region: CASSLSGGSRETQYF. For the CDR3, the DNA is TGTGCCAGCAGCTTATCAGGCGGGAGCAGGGAGACCCAGTACTTC.

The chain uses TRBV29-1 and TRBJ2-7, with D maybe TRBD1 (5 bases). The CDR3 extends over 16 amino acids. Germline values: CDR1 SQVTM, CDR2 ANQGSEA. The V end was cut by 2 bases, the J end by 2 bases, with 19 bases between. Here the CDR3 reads CSVETPDSRTTYEQYF. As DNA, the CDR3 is TGCAGCGTTGAAACCCCCGACAGCAGAACTACCTACGAGCAGTACTTC.

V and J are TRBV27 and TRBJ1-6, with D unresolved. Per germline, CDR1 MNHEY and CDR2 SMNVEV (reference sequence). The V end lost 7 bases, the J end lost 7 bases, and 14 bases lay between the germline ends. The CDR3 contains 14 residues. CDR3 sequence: CASMSGFGNSPLHF. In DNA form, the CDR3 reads TGTGCCAGCATGAGCGGGTTCGGGAATTCACCCCTCCACTTT.